The clone carrying this T cell receptor (beta chain) was seen once. The data were taken from a study of blood T cell repertoires in COVID-19. Study context: Whether acute or convalescent, the COVID-19 samples came from the United States, Italy and Spain. In each case, the material was cDNA or gDNA derived from T cells, B-cell-depleted T cells, or PBMCs.

The germline V gene has CDR1 SGHTA and CDR2 FQGTGA. J was trimmed by 4 bases and V by 0 bases; bases with no gene match: 10. The CDR3 is made up of 17 amino acids. Authors' analysis steps: For nucleated cells, counts were estimated from reference gene primer amplification. Data came from immunoSEQ multiplex PCR; TCRdb stores just in-frame clones and leaves some out. For V, J and clone size, that table is used; D and trimming come from the DNA. The sample consists of approximately 200,000 clones, 83% of them appearing once. Sequencing was performed on peripheral blood. This sequence joins TRBV7-3 and TRBJ2-3, with 7 bases matching TRBD1. This receptor was taken from a woman aged 45-65 years with acute or convalescent COVID-19. The CDR3 here is CASSLTPNRGGADTQYF. In DNA, the CDR3 is TGTGCCAGCAGCTTAACCCCAAACAGGGGTGGGGCAGATACGCAGTATTTT.